This TCR beta chain was retrieved from a study of Ad26.COV2.S vaccination and SARS-CoV-2 variants. Method: immunoSEQ multiplex PCR; TCRdb's copy keeps in-frame clones and lacks some. The sample includes about 430,000 clones, roughly 90% seen only once; the top ten take 10% to 15%. Sample treatment: around 19 received Ad26.COV2.S at low or high dose, single or two shots; several received placebo; per-sample allocation not given. At day 63 after the first vaccine or placebo injection, samples were drawn. The CDR3 totals 15 residues. V dropped 2 bases and J dropped 5; count of bases not matched to a gene: 3. CDR1 and CDR2 (germline): MNHEY, SVGAGI.

The sequencing here drew on peripheral blood, taken in a trial of Ad26.COV2.S vaccine versus placebo. The J gene is TRBJ2-2, the V gene TRBV6-5; 9 bases are shared with TRBD1. The source of this sequence is a person between 18 and 65 years old who received the Ad26.COV2.S COVID-19 vaccine or a placebo. The CDR3, as DNA: TGTGCCAGCAGTTACCACGGGACAGGGACCGGGGAGCTGTTTTTT. Its protein product is CASSYHGTGTGELFF.